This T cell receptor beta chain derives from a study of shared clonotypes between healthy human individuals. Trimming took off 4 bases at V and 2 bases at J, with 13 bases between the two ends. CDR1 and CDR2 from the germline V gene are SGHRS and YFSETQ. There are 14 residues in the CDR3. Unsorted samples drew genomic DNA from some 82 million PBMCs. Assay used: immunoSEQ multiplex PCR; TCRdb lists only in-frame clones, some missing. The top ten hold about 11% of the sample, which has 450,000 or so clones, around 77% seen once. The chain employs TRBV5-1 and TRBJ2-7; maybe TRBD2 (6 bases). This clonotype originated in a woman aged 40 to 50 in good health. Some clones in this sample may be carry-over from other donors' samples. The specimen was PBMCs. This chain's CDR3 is CASSPERVPYEQYF. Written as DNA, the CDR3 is TGCGCCAGCAGCCCGGAGCGGGTTCCCTACGAGCAGTACTTC.